The source of this T cell receptor beta chain is a study of blood T cell repertoires in COVID-19. About the study: From the United States, Italy and Spain came samples of acute and convalescent COVID-19.

The CDR3 has 13 amino acids. Original handling: Scientists estimated how many nucleated cells there were by amplifying reference gene primers. The repertoire was sequenced with immunoSEQ multiplex PCR; TCRdb's copy has only in-frame clones and lacks some. The V and J calls and the clone size are those of that table, but D and trimming were determined from the DNA. The top ten clones hold roughly 13% of a sample with some 180,000 clones, roughly 84% of them seen once. This receptor was taken from a human donor in a cohort sampled during active COVID-19. The chain uses TRBV21-1 and TRBJ2-1; whether TRBD1, the table's D call, matches the DNA was not checked. TRBV21-1 is a listed pseudogene. The sample was peripheral blood. The CDR3 spells CASSKPQYNEQFF. The CDR3 DNA follows: TGTGCCAGCAGCAAACCACAGTACAATGAGCAGTTCTTC.